The clone carrying this T cell receptor beta chain was detected only once. Its target is not known. The data were obtained in a study of Ad26.COV2.S vaccination and SARS-CoV-2 variants. Overall study context: Doses of Ad26.COV2.S were injected into muscle once or twice, 56 days apart.

Profiled with immunoSEQ multiplex PCR; TCRdb holds only in-frame clones, not every one. Of more than 400,000 clones detected, less than 95% appear once; the ten largest clones hold less than 4.5%. The V gene's germline CDR1 is MGHRA and CDR2 YSYEKL. The CDR3 spans 17 residues. V was pared by 3 bases and J by 0 bases, with 14 bases between. Overall study results and limits: For non-spike TCRs, breadth in vaccine recipients resembled that in placebo recipients. Relative to placebo recipients, vaccine recipients exhibited elevated spike-specific TCR breadth. There was a possibility that the TCR breadth and depth analyses underestimated total T cell responses.

Treatment given: 15 to 20 received Ad26.COV2.S at low or high dose, single or two shots; several received placebo; per-sample allocation not given. Samples came from day 63 after the first vaccine or placebo injection. Sequencing used peripheral blood, obtained in a trial of Ad26.COV2.S vaccine versus placebo. The sequence derives from a person between 18 and 65 years old who received the Ad26.COV2.S COVID-19 vaccine or a placebo. The chain joins TRBV4-1 to TRBJ2-2; D might be TRBD1 (6 bases). The CDR3 reads CASSQDQDSANTGELFF. CDR3 coding DNA: TGCGCCAGCAGCCAGGACCAGGACAGCGCGAACACCGGGGAGCTGTTTTTT.